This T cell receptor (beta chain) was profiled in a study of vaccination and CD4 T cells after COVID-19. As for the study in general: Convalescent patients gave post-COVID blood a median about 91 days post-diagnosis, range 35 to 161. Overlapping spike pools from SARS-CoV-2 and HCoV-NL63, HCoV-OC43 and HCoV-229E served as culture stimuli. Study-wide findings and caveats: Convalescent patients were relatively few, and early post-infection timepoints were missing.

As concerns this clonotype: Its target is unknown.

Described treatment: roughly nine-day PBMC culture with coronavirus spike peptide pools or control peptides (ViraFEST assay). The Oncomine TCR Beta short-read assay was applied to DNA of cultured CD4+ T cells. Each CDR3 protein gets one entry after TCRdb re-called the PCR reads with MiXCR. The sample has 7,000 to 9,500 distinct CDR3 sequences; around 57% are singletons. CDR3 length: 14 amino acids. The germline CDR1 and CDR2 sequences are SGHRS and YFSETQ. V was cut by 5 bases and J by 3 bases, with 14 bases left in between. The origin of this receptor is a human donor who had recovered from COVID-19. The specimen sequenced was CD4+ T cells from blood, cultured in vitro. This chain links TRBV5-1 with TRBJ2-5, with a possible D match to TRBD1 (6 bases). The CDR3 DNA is TGCGCCAGCAGTATCGGTGGGACAAAAGAGACCCAGTACTTC. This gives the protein CASSIGGTKETQYF.